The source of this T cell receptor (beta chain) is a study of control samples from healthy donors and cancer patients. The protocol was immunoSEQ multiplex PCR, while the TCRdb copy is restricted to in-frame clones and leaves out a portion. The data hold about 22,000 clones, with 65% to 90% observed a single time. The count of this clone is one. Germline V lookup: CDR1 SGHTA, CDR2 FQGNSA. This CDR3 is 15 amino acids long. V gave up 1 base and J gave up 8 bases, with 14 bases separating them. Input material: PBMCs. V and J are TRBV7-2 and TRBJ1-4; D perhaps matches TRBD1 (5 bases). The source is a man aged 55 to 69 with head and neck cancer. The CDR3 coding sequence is TGTGCCAGCAGCTTAGTTTTAGGGGTGGGCGAAAAACTGTTTTTT. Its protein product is CASSLVLGVGEKLFF.